The present T cell receptor (beta chain) was sequenced within a study of identical twins. Points from the study as a whole: Excess twin sharing in beta out-of-frame sequences was weaker.

V lost 5 bases, J lost 3 bases, and 9 bases stayed unmatched. There are 16 residues in the CDR3. CDR1 is MNHEY, CDR2 SMNVEV, per germline (reference sequence). Points on this clonotype: No antigen is known for it.

TCRdb re-called the 5' RACE reads with MiXCR, one entry per CDR3 protein. The sample lists a few hundred thousand distinct CDR3 sequences, about 18% occurring once. Among all donors, each was a healthy Caucasian. This TCR was recovered from a man aged 50 to 60 in good health. This sequence joins TRBV27 and TRBJ2-1; 8 positions agree with TRBD2. Sample: naive T cells sorted from blood. The CDR3, as DNA: TGTGCCAGCAGTGGAGGTGGACTAGCATACTACAATGAGCAGTTCTTC. Translating it yields CASSGGGLAYYNEQFF.